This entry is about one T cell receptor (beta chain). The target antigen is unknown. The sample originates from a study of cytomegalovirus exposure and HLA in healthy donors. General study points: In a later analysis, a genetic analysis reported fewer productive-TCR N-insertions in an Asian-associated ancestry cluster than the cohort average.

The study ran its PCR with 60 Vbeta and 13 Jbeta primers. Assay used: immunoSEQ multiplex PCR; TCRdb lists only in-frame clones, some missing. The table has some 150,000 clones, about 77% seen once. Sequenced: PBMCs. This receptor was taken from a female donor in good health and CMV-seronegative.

The CDR3 region is CASSLDSREQYF. CDR3 in DNA: TGTGCCAGCAGCTTAGACAGTCGCGAGCAGTACTTC. This rearrangement joins TRBV13 to TRBJ2-7; D gene uncertain. Per the germline V gene, CDR1 is PRHDT and CDR2 is FYEKMQ (reference sequence). The CDR3 is made up of 12 amino acids. Trimming removed 1 base at V and 6 bases at J, with 7 bases between. Combining the CDR3 with reference TRBV13 and TRBJ2-7 gives the whole variable domain AAGVIQSPRHLIKEKRETATLKCYPIPRHDTVYWYQQGPGQDPQFLISFYEKMQSDKGSIPDRFSAQQFSDYHSELNMSSLELGDSALYFCASSLDSREQYFGPGTRLTVT.